Here is one T cell receptor beta chain with its context. Its antigen is not identified. The data originate from a study of OX40 agonist ivuxolimab in advanced cancers. For the study at large: Dose-escalation subjects each had hepatocellular carcinoma, melanoma, renal cell or head and neck cancer. Prior anti-PD-1, anti-PD-L1 or anti-CTLA-4 therapy did not bar entry, and approximately 40% had some. The dose-escalation cohort was about 80% male, with a mean age of approximately 61 years, ranging about 23 to 79.

General study results and limits: Near-lowest levels of clonal expansion characterized partial responders at 0.1-3.0 mg/kg.

TCRdb keeps only in-frame clones here, not all; method: immunoSEQ multiplex PCR. The sample consists of nearly 85,000 clones, less than 90% of them appearing once. J gave up 3 bases and V 2 bases, and 12 bases lay outside the gene matches. CDR3 length: 18 residues. CDR1 and CDR2 (germline): KGHSH, LQKENI. The rearrangement joins TRBV18 to TRBJ2-2; 7 positions match TRBD1. The sequencing used CD4+ or CD8+ T cells sorted from blood, collected in a trial of the OX40 agonist ivuxolimab. This receptor was identified in an adult with an advanced solid tumor such as melanoma, head and neck, liver or kidney cancer. The CDR3 protein is CASSPGYKGASDTGELFF. The CDR3 DNA sequence: TGTGCCAGCTCACCAGGGTATAAGGGGGCATCGGACACCGGGGAGCTGTTTTTT.